What follows is one TCR beta chain and its context. Its specificity is not known. Trimming pared 5 bases from V and 0 bases from J, leaving 15 bases between. Germline CDR1 reads SEHNR; CDR2 reads FQNEAQ (reference sequence). The CDR3 has 16 amino acids. The data were obtained in a study of graft-versus-host responses after intestinal transplantation. Study background: Isolated intestinal, liver-intestinal, or multivisceral transplants had been given to the recipients. Each recipient received anti-thymocyte globulin induction, then tacrolimus and steroids for around 3 years. Study-level findings and limits: Graft-donor T cell macrochimerism in patients accompanied high graft-versus-host to host-versus-graft clonal ratios in allografts. The authors found GvH clones in recipient marrow, some appearing first in ileum or blood.

Method: immunoSEQ multiplex PCR; TCRdb's copy keeps in-frame clones and lacks some. This sample has more than 7,500 clones, with 90% to 95% found just once. The chain recombines TRBV7-9 with TRBJ2-3; TRBD2 is a possible D gene (6 bases). The material sequenced was bone marrow, taken around 500 days after intestinal transplantation. The source is a human patient who received an intestinal transplant, so some T cells may come from the graft donor. Written as DNA, the CDR3 is TGTGCCAGCAGCCGCTGGGACTTATCTAGCACAGATACGCAGTATTTT. Translating it yields CASSRWDLSSTDTQYF.